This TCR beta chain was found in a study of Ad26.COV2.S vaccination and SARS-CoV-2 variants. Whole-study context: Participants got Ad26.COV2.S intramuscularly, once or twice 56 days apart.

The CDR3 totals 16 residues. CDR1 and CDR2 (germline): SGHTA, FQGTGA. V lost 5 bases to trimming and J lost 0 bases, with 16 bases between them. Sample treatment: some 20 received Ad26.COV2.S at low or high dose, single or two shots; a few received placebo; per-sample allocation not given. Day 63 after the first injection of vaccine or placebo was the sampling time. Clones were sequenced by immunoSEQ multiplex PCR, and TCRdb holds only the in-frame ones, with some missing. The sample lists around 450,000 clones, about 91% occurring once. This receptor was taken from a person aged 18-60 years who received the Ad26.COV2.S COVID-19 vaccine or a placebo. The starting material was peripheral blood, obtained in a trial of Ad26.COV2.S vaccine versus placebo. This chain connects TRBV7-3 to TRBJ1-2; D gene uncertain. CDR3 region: CASSPRGLTSNYGYTF. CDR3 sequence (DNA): TGTGCCAGCAGCCCACGAGGGCTGACGTCTAACTATGGCTACACCTTC.